These 11 T cell receptor beta chains were all obtained from the same sample, sequenced in a study of CD8 T cells in ankylosing spondylitis. Using its own MiXCR run on the 5' RACE reads, TCRdb lists one record per CDR3 protein. Seen here are approximately 520,000 distinct CDR3 sequences, over 4% observed once, and the top ten hold 3% to 4.5%. Their recognized antigens are unknown. Study results and caveats: Within ankylosing spondylitis blood, a TCR beta motif made up of under 10 highly homologous variants appeared to be characteristic.

Material: blood, either unsorted or a sorted T cell fraction (not recorded which). These receptors were obtained from a male donor with ankylosing spondylitis.

This clonotype was detected many times. This chain joins TRBV10-3 and TRBJ2-2, with 9 bases fitting TRBD2. The CDR3 is made up of 15 amino acids. Looked up from germline, CDR1 is ENHRY and CDR2 is SYGVKD. The junction had 6 bases not matched to a gene; V was cut back by 6 bases and J by 4 bases. The DNA for the CDR3 is TGTGCCATCAGGAGTGGTAGCGGGGGCACCGGGGAGCTGTTTTTT. Protein product: CAIRSGSGGTGELFF.

This clonotype was detected many times. V usage is TRBV20-1 and J usage is TRBJ2-3, with D possibly TRBD2 on 6 matching bases. Germline CDR1 and CDR2: DFQATT and SNEGSKA (reference sequence). The CDR3 is made up of 15 amino acids. The V end lost 0 bases, the J end lost 5 bases, and 15 bases lay between the germline ends. CDR3 DNA: TGCAGTGCTAGAGATCCGGCGGGGCCTGGAGATACGCAGTATTTT. It yields the protein CSARDPAGPGDTQYF.

This clonotype was detected ten times or more. V gene TRBV29-1 combines with J gene TRBJ1-2; D perhaps matches TRBD1 (5 bases). Deletions cut 8 bases from V and 2 bases from J, with 9 bases between. Germline V CDR1 and CDR2: SQVTM, ANQGSEA. The CDR3 length is 11 residues. This CDR3 is CSWGENYGYTF. DNA for the CDR3: TGCAGCTGGGGGGAAAACTATGGCTACACCTTC.

This clonotype was detected ten times or more. This rearrangement joins TRBV9 to TRBJ1-5; no definite D call. The V gene lost 0 bases and the J gene lost 7 bases, with 14 bases spanning the gap. In germline, CDR1 is SGDLS, CDR2 YYNGEE. This CDR3 is built from 15 residues. CDR3 bases: TGTGCCAGCAGCGTAGAGGGTAGGGCCCACCAGCCCCAGCATTTT. Translation gives CASSVEGRAHQPQHF.

This clonotype has at least ten counts. The chain carries TRBV5-1 and TRBJ2-1; D possibly corresponds to TRBD2 (6 bases). Germline assignment: CDR1 SGHRS and CDR2 YFSETQ. V gave up 0 bases and J gave up 3 bases, with 7 bases separating them. The CDR3 is 14 residues long. As DNA, the CDR3 is TGCGCCAGCAGCTTGGAGGAGGGCTACAATGAGCAGTTCTTC. It specifies CASSLEEGYNEQFF.

This clonotype was counted ten times or more. This chain uses TRBV20-1 with TRBJ1-1; 8 bases line up with TRBD1. V was pared by 5 bases and J by 0 bases, with 8 bases of the junction left unmatched. This CDR3 has 15 amino acids. Germline V gene lookup returns CDR1 DFQATT and CDR2 SNEGSKA (reference sequence). CDR3 in DNA: TGCAGTGCTGCCCCGGGACAGGCGATGAACACTGAAGCTTTCTTT. Its protein is CSAAPGQAMNTEAFF.

This clonotype has at least ten counts. The J gene is TRBJ2-1, the V gene TRBV9; D gene unclear. Trimming left V 3 bases short and J 14 bases short, with 18 bases between. The CDR3 has 13 amino acids. CDR1 SGDLS and CDR2 YYNGEE come from the germline V gene. For the CDR3, the DNA is TGTGCCAGCAGCGCCCCCCCCGCCCATGGAAAGTTCTTC. Translating gives CASSAPPAHGKFF.

This clonotype was found many times. The chain combines TRBV12-3 or TRBV12-4 with TRBJ1-2; TRBD1 might be the D (5 bases). The CDR3 runs 16 residues. The V end lost 8 bases, the J end lost 4 bases, and 23 bases lay between the germline ends. CDR3 loop: CASESFRLDSGYGYTF. CDR3 nucleotides: TGTGCCAGCGAGTCGTTCCGGTTAGACAGTGGCTATGGCTACACCTTC.

At least ten counts were recorded for this clonotype. The chain combines TRBV7-2 with TRBJ2-3; no reliable D call. V was trimmed by 3 bases and J by 2 bases, leaving 9 bases between them. The CDR3 is 14 residues long. Germline V gene data show CDR1 as SGHTA and CDR2 as FQGNSA. For the CDR3, the DNA is TGTGCCAGCAGCTTTTTAGGGCCCACAGATACGCAGTATTTT. This sequence encodes CASSFLGPTDTQYF.

This clonotype appeared many times. V is TRBV11-3 and J is TRBJ2-7; D might be TRBD2 (5 bases). Germline V gene sequence: CDR1 SGHNT, CDR2 YENEEA. This CDR3 is built from 14 residues. The germline V and J ends were trimmed by 3 bases and 0 bases, with 9 bases remaining between them. The CDR3 DNA sequence: TGTGCCAGCAGCTTGGACTCGAACTCCTACGAGCAGTACTTC. Protein: CASSLDSNSYEQYF.

This clonotype occurred many times. The chain recombines TRBV20-1 with TRBJ2-3, with a tentative D call TRBD2 (5 bases). This CDR3 is built from 17 residues. CDR1 DFQATT and CDR2 SNEGSKA come from the germline V gene (reference sequence). V lost 2 bases to trimming and J lost 0 bases, with 18 bases between them. Here the CDR3 reads CSARYSDQSASTDTQYF. The CDR3 DNA reads TGCAGTGCTAGATATAGCGATCAATCCGCTAGCACAGATACGCAGTATTTT.